One sample yielded the 23 T cell receptor beta chains listed below, sequenced in a study of shared clonotypes between healthy human individuals. CD45RO-negative, CCR7-selected cells formed the naive CD8 fraction, which excluded terminally differentiated effector memory CD45RA+ cells. Sequencing was performed with immunoSEQ multiplex PCR; in TCRdb, only in-frame clones are kept and a portion is missing. The data hold around 1.9 million clones, with about 93% observed a single time. The material sequenced was naive CD8+ T cells from PBMCs. The receptor source for this set is a man aged 18 to 30 in good health. Some clones in this sample may be carry-over from other donors' samples.

A remark on this clone: Other DNA sequences in the sample encode the same CDR3. J is TRBJ2-7 and V is TRBV7-9; tentative D call: TRBD2 (5 bases). The V end lost 5 bases, the J end lost 7 bases, and 12 bases lay between the germline ends. The CDR3 runs to 12 residues. Germline CDR1 reads SEHNR; CDR2 reads FQNEAQ (reference sequence). For the CDR3, the DNA is TGTGCCAGCAGCACCCCTTCGGGGGAGCAGTACTTC. As protein: CASSTPSGEQYF.

For this clone: Within the sample, other DNA sequences also encode this same CDR3. J is TRBJ2-7 and V is TRBV27; unclear D gene. Germline V gene lookup returns CDR1 MNHEY and CDR2 SMNVEV (reference sequence). The CDR3 runs 12 residues. Trimming pared 2 bases from V and 3 bases from J, leaving 5 bases between. Written as DNA, the CDR3 is TGTGCCAGCAGTTTACGCGGCTACGAGCAGTACTTC. Residues: CASSLRGYEQYF.

The chain combines TRBV7-9 with TRBJ2-7, with D possibly TRBD2 on 6 matching bases. CDR3 length: 14 amino acids. Trimming removed 4 bases at V and 4 bases at J, with 14 bases between. Germline values: CDR1 SEHNR, CDR2 FQNEAQ (reference sequence). CDR3 DNA sequence: TGTGCCAGCAGCTCCAACCCCGGGGGTTACGAGCAGTACTTC. Its translation: CASSSNPGGYEQYF.

The chain couples TRBV28 to TRBJ2-7; TRBD2 is a possible D gene (6 bases). The CDR3 covers 15 residues. The germline V gene has CDR1 MDHEN and CDR2 SYDVKM. The germline V and J ends were trimmed by 5 bases and 3 bases, with 17 bases remaining between them. This chain's CDR3 is CASSPLGGPNYEQYF. Here the CDR3 DNA reads TGTGCCAGCAGTCCCCTGGGAGGTCCAAACTACGAGCAGTACTTC.

The sample holds one count of this clone. The V gene is TRBV9, the J gene TRBJ1-2, with D possibly matching TRBD1 (6 bases). V was clipped by 4 bases and J by 3 bases, with 16 bases between them. This CDR3 is 15 amino acids long. CDR1 and CDR2 (germline): SGDLS, YYNGEE. CDR3 in amino acids: CASSLRGGEDYGYTF. The CDR3 DNA reads TGTGCCAGCAGCCTGAGAGGGGGAGAGGACTATGGCTACACCTTC.

V usage is TRBV6-1 and J usage is TRBJ2-1, with 14 bases fitting TRBD2. With 8 bases clipped from V and 8 bases from J, the junction kept 8 bases outside the gene matches. Germline V gene data show CDR1 as MNHNS and CDR2 as SASEGT. The CDR3 extends over 15 amino acids. CDR3 amino acids: CASPSGLAGGHEQFF. CDR3 DNA: TGTGCCAGCCCTTCCGGACTAGCGGGGGGCCATGAGCAGTTCTTC.

This clone showed up just once. The same CDR3 arises from other DNA sequences in this sample as well. This chain joins TRBV7-9 and TRBJ1-4; tentative D call: TRBD1 (6 bases). CDR1 and CDR2 (germline): SEHNR, FQNEAQ (reference sequence). CDR3 length equals 15 residues. V lost 4 bases, J lost 0 bases, and 9 bases lay in between. Written as DNA, the CDR3 is TGTGCCAGCAGCTCCCAGGGGTCAACTAATGAAAAACTGTTTTTT. This translates into CASSSQGSTNEKLFF.

The rearrangement joins TRBV29-1 to TRBJ2-7; D not resolved. Germline CDR1 is SQVTM and CDR2 is ANQGSEA. CDR3 length: 13 residues. V lost 3 bases to trimming and J lost 3 bases, with 12 bases between them. The CDR3 bases are TGCAGCGTTGAGGACGACCAAGGCTACGAGCAGTACTTC. It encodes CSVEDDQGYEQYF.

This clone has more than one count but fewer than ten. The CDR3 protein is CASSSGGDAFF. CDR3 bases: TGTGCCAGCAGCTCCGGGGGAGACGCTTTCTTT. The chain couples TRBV9 to TRBJ1-1; maybe TRBD1 (5 bases). The CDR3 totals 11 residues. Trimming cost V 4 bases and J 11 bases, with 12 bases left between them. Germline assignment: CDR1 SGDLS and CDR2 YYNGEE. The full variable domain, in which reference TRBV9 and TRBJ1-1 provide the parts outside the CDR3, is DSGVTQTPKHLITATGQRVTLRCSPRSGDLSVYWYQQSLDQGLQFLIQYYNGEERAKGNILERFSAQQFPDLHSELNLSSLELGDSALYFCASSSGGDAFFGQGTRLTVV.

Concerning this clone itself: In the same sample, other DNA sequences code for this CDR3. The chain employs TRBV7-3 and TRBJ2-1; TRBD2 aligns across 11 bases. The CDR3 is made up of 16 amino acids. V shed 3 bases, J shed 4 bases, and the junction held 5 bases outside the gene matches. Germline CDR1 reads SGHTA; CDR2 reads FQGTGA. CDR3 nucleotides: TGTGCCAGCAGCTTCGGACTAGCGGGTGCTTACAATGAGCAGTTCTTC. It encodes CASSFGLAGAYNEQFF.

The rearrangement links TRBV18 to TRBJ1-5; tentative D call: TRBD1 (6 bases). V dropped 3 bases and J dropped 2 bases, with 23 bases sitting between them. Germline CDR1 reads KGHSH; CDR2 reads LQKENI. The CDR3 is 19 amino acids. CDR3 protein: CASSPGGGQWVIGNQPQHF. CDR3 sequence (DNA): TGTGCCAGCTCACCGGGGGGAGGACAGTGGGTAATCGGCAATCAGCCCCAGCATTTT.

The CDR3 spells CASSPSGGSGKAAGELFF. The CDR3 DNA follows: TGTGCCAGCAGCCCCTCCGGGGGTAGCGGGAAAGCGGCCGGGGAGCTGTTTTTT. The chain combines TRBV7-7 with TRBJ2-2, with 8 bases that match TRBD2. CDR1 and CDR2 from the germline V gene are SSHAT and FNYEAQ (reference sequence). The V segment lost 5 bases and the J segment 6 bases; nucleotides outside the gene matches: 17. The CDR3 length is 18 residues.

The chain has TRBV5-4 and TRBJ1-5, with D perhaps TRBD1 (5 bases). Germline CDR1 reads SGHNT; CDR2 reads YYREEE (reference sequence). With 4 bases removed from V and 8 bases from J, the gap between germline ends came to 13 bases. There are 13 residues in the CDR3. CDR3: CASSPGTREPQHF. CDR3 coding DNA: TGTGCCAGCAGCCCCGGGACTCGGGAGCCCCAGCATTTT.

This chain connects TRBV7-9 to TRBJ2-1, with 7 nucleotides matching TRBD1. Germline CDR1 is SEHNR and CDR2 is FQNEAQ (reference sequence). The CDR3 is 15 residues long. The J segment lost 4 bases and the V segment lost 5 bases, leaving 8 bases of the junction unmatched. The CDR3 sequence is CASSTRGPPYNEQFF. The DNA of the CDR3 is TGTGCCAGCAGCACAAGGGGGCCCCCTTACAATGAGCAGTTCTTC.

The chain links TRBV11-3 to TRBJ1-5; D unresolved. With 5 bases removed from V and 3 bases from J, the gap between germline ends came to 11 bases. This CDR3 region has 14 residues. Germline values: CDR1 SGHNT, CDR2 YENEEA. In DNA form, the CDR3 reads TGTGCCAGCAGCCAGCTCGGGCACAATCAGCCCCAGCATTTT. This encodes CASSQLGHNQPQHF.

The chain uses TRBV19 and TRBJ1-5; 9 nucleotides match TRBD1. The CDR3 has 14 amino acids. The germline gives CDR1 LNHDA, CDR2 SQIVND (reference sequence). V gave up 6 bases and J gave up 5 bases; unmatched junction bases: 5. Here the CDR3 DNA reads TGTGCCAGTAGCCTACAGGGGGCTTATCAGCCCCAGCATTTT. This sequence encodes CASSLQGAYQPQHF.

The chain couples TRBV29-1 to TRBJ2-1, with TRBD2 matching over 9 bases. The V gene's germline CDR1 is SQVTM and CDR2 ANQGSEA. The junction had 6 bases not matched to a gene; V was cut back by 3 bases and J by 6 bases. The CDR3 runs 14 residues. The CDR3 region is CSVETGLAGNEQFF. The CDR3 nucleotides are TGCAGCGTTGAGACGGGACTAGCCGGCAATGAGCAGTTCTTC.

This clone was seen a single time. The chain combines TRBV6-1 with TRBJ2-1; no firm D call. This CDR3 has 16 residues. Deletions cut 2 bases from V and 7 bases from J, with 18 bases between. Looked up from germline, CDR1 is MNHNS and CDR2 is SASEGT. The CDR3 nucleotides are TGTGCCAGCAGTGAATCCCCCTGGGGTAGGTTGAATGAGCAGTTCTTC. This encodes CASSESPWGRLNEQFF.

This clone was seen once. The chain couples TRBV27 to TRBJ2-7; 10 bases fit TRBD1. Germline V lookup: CDR1 MNHEY, CDR2 SMNVEV (reference sequence). Trimming took 8 bases from V and 6 from J; bases not matched to a gene: 7. The CDR3 covers 13 residues. The CDR3 is CASGPDRGLEQYF. For the CDR3, the DNA is TGTGCCAGCGGGCCAGACAGGGGGCTCGAGCAGTACTTC.

The gene calls are TRBV15 and TRBJ2-5; D may correspond to TRBD1 or TRBD2 (5 bases each). The CDR3 sequence is 11 residues long. Trimming shortened V by 8 bases and J by 4 bases, and 8 bases separated the two germline ends. Looked up from germline, CDR1 is LNHNV and CDR2 is YYDKDF (reference sequence). CDR3: CATSGGETQYF. CDR3 in DNA: TGTGCCACCTCTGGGGGAGAGACCCAGTACTTC.

The chain combines TRBV27 with TRBJ2-7, with D possibly TRBD2 on 6 matching bases. The length of the CDR3 is 16 residues. Trimming left V 4 bases short and J 2 bases short, with 18 bases between. Germline lookup yields CDR1 MNHEY and CDR2 SMNVEV (reference sequence). The CDR3 nucleotides are TGTGCCAGCAGTTCCTCGACGGGAGAGGTCCCCTACGAGCAGTACTTC. Protein sequence: CASSSSTGEVPYEQYF.

Concerning this clone itself: The sample contains more than one DNA sequence encoding this CDR3. This chain connects TRBV6-5 to TRBJ2-2; D tentatively reads TRBD1 or TRBD2 (5 bases each). Germline-derived CDR1 and CDR2 are MNHEY and SVGAGI. This CDR3 is 14 amino acids long. V gave up 1 base and J gave up 6 bases, with 9 bases separating them. CDR3 DNA sequence: TGTGCCAGCAGTTACTTGCGAGGGGCCGGGGAGCTGTTTTTT. This gives the protein CASSYLRGAGELFF.

A remark on this clone: The identical CDR3 is also encoded by other nucleotide sequences in the sample. This chain links TRBV9 with TRBJ2-7; tentatively, D is TRBD2 (5 bases). Trimming shortened V by 4 bases and J by 2 bases, and 10 bases separated the two germline ends. The CDR3 is 13 amino acids. The germline gives CDR1 SGDLS, CDR2 YYNGEE. The CDR3 nucleotides are TGTGCCAGCAGCCCCCCCGGGGCCTACGAGCAGTACTTC. This codes for CASSPPGAYEQYF.